Below, 13 T cell receptor beta chains from the same sample are listed, as sequenced in a study of glioma-infiltrating T cells after dendritic cell vaccination. The table came from immunoSEQ multiplex PCR; TCRdb's copy has only in-frame clones and leaves some out. The table lists under 100,000 clones, approximately 81% of them singletons, with about 3.2% in the top ten. The sample here was blood, taken before dendritic cell vaccination. The receptor source for this set is a human donor with glioblastoma.

The chain couples TRBV5-1 to TRBJ1-1; 8 nucleotides match TRBD1. This CDR3 comprises 15 residues. The trim removed 1 base at V and 1 base at J, leaving 3 bases unmatched. Germline V gene sequence: CDR1 SGHRS, CDR2 YFSETQ. CDR3 in amino acids: CASSLTGTGNTEAFF. The CDR3 DNA is TGCGCCAGCAGCTTGACCGGGACAGGGAACACTGAAGCTTTCTTT.

The chain uses TRBV5-1 and TRBJ2-4, with TRBD1 identical over 8 bases. The CDR3 spans 17 residues. Germline trimming cut 4 bases from V and 1 base from J; bases unmatched to any gene: 10. Germline CDR1 reads SGHRS; CDR2 reads YFSETQ. The CDR3 loop is CASSDTQGALAKNIQYF. CDR3 DNA sequence: TGCGCCAGCAGCGACACGCAGGGGGCATTGGCCAAAAACATTCAGTACTTC.

The V and J genes are TRBV4-2 and TRBJ1-2; D is ambiguous. V lost 3 bases and J lost 8, with 7 bases in between. The length of the CDR3 is 11 residues. The germline V gene has CDR1 LGHNA and CDR2 YNFKEQ. Here the CDR3 DNA reads TGTGCCAGCAGCCACAATGAGGGCTACACCTTC. This translates into CASSHNEGYTF.

The chain is built from TRBV5-1 and TRBJ1-3, with a tentative D call TRBD1 (5 bases). Trimming took 2 bases from V and 4 from J, leaving 7 bases between them. CDR3 length: 13 residues. Germline lookup yields CDR1 SGHRS and CDR2 YFSETQ. The CDR3 nucleotides read TGCGCCAGCAGCTTAGACAGCGGAAACACCATATATTTT. Its translation is CASSLDSGNTIYF. The variable domain in full, with the rest retrieved from reference TRBV5-1 and TRBJ1-3, is KAGVTQTPRYLIKTRGQQVTLSCSPISGHRSVSWYQQTPGQGLQFLFEYFSETQRNKGNFPGRFSGRQFSNSRSEMNVSTLELGDSALYLCASSLDSGNTIYFGEGSWLTVV.

V gene TRBV5-6 combines with J gene TRBJ2-7, with D uncertain. V was shortened by 0 bases and J by 2 bases, with 6 bases between the two germline ends. Germline-derived CDR1 and CDR2 are SGHDT and YYEEEE. The CDR3 extends over 13 amino acids. The DNA of the CDR3 is TGTGCCAGCAGCTTGGGGGCCGCCTACGAGCAGTACTTC. Its protein product is CASSLGAAYEQYF.

The chain combines TRBV7-8 with TRBJ1-1; D may be TRBD1 (6 bases). Germline-derived CDR1 and CDR2 are SGHVS and FQNEAQ. The CDR3 is 12 amino acids. V was shortened by 3 bases and J by 6 bases, with 8 bases between the two germline ends. The CDR3 bases are TGTGCCAGCAGCTTGGGACACCCTGAAGCTTTCTTT. It codes for CASSLGHPEAFF.

V and J are TRBV5-1 and TRBJ2-3; 7 bases align to TRBD1. The length of the CDR3 is 15 residues. The ends lost 2 bases at V and 3 bases at J; junction bases unmatched: 6. Germline V gene lookup returns CDR1 SGHRS and CDR2 YFSETQ. CDR3 nucleotide sequence: TGCGCCAGCAGCTTAAAGGGGGCAATTACAGATACGCAGTATTTT. Amino acid sequence: CASSLKGAITDTQYF.

The chain has TRBV14 and TRBJ2-1, with D possibly TRBD1 on 6 matching bases. V lost 4 bases, J lost 4 bases, and 11 bases lay in between. The germline V gene has CDR1 SGHDN and CDR2 FVKESK. This CDR3 is 14 amino acids long. The CDR3 region is CASSRYTGYNEQFF. Written as DNA, the CDR3 is TGTGCCAGCAGCCGTTACACAGGGTACAATGAGCAGTTCTTC.

V and J are TRBV12-5 and TRBJ2-7, with D possibly being TRBD1 (6 bases). The germline CDR1 and CDR2 sequences are LGHNT and FRNRAP. The CDR3 has 16 amino acids. V gave up 0 bases and J gave up 2 bases, with 14 bases separating them. CDR3 coding DNA: TGTGCTAGTGGTTTGGTACAGGGAACTGCAACCTACGAGCAGTACTTC. This codes for CASGLVQGTATYEQYF.

This rearrangement joins TRBV19 to TRBJ2-3; 7 bases are a match to TRBD2. The germline V gene encodes CDR1 LNHDA and CDR2 SQIVND (reference sequence). With 7 bases clipped from V and 4 bases from J, the junction kept 5 bases outside the gene matches. CDR3 length: 13 residues. The CDR3 here is CASNLRGADTQYF. The CDR3 coding sequence is TGTGCCAGTAATCTTCGGGGGGCAGATACGCAGTATTTT.

This chain joins TRBV9 and TRBJ1-1, with TRBD1 matching over 8 bases. This CDR3 region has 15 residues. In germline, CDR1 is SGDLS, CDR2 YYNGEE. Trimming at V came to 3 bases and at J to 1 base, leaving 5 bases not matched to a gene. CDR3 residues: CASSGRGTGNTEAFF. The CDR3 region has the DNA TGTGCCAGCAGCGGACGCGGGACAGGGAACACTGAAGCTTTCTTT.

The rearrangement joins TRBV5-1 to TRBJ1-6; D gene ambiguous. The CDR3 sequence is 14 residues long. The germline gives CDR1 SGHRS, CDR2 YFSETQ. Between the trimmed V and J ends, which lost 3 bases and 4 bases, there was a span of 8 bases. CDR3 sequence (DNA): TGCGCCAGCAGCTCGCCGGAGTATAATTCACCCCTCCACTTT. Translating it yields CASSSPEYNSPLHF. Complete variable domain (other parts from reference TRBV5-1 and TRBJ1-6): KAGVTQTPRYLIKTRGQQVTLSCSPISGHRSVSWYQQTPGQGLQFLFEYFSETQRNKGNFPGRFSGRQFSNSRSEMNVSTLELGDSALYLCASSSPEYNSPLHFGNGTRLTVT.

The chain couples TRBV5-4 to TRBJ2-7; D might be TRBD1 (6 bases). The CDR3 covers 14 residues. V shed 4 bases and J shed 2 bases, with 13 bases lying between them. Germline CDR1 and CDR2: SGHNT and YYREEE (reference sequence). CDR3 nucleotides: TGTGCCAGCAGCCCGGACAGTGGAGCCTACGAGCAGTACTTC. Translation gives CASSPDSGAYEQYF.